These 24 T cell receptor beta chains were sequenced from one sample in a study of blood T cell repertoires in COVID-19. Generated by immunoSEQ multiplex PCR, the TCRdb table keeps only in-frame clones and is missing some. The repertoire holds 250,000 to 350,000 clones, 80% to 95% seen once, with 0.95% to 1.2% in the top ten. The sample consisted of PBMCs or T cells enriched from blood (not recorded which). These receptors originate from a woman in her twenties or thirties who had recovered from COVID-19.

The table lists this clone with many counts. The V call is TRBV5-1, the J call TRBJ2-6, with D perhaps TRBD1 (5 bases). The germline V gene has CDR1 SGHRS and CDR2 YFSETQ. The germline V and J ends were trimmed by 0 bases and 8 bases, with 12 bases remaining between them. The CDR3 covers 15 residues. In DNA, the CDR3 is TGCGCCAGCAGCTTGGTATTATCAGGGACCAACGTCCTGACTTTC. Its translation: CASSLVLSGTNVLTF.

This sequence joins TRBV18 and TRBJ1-3, with D tentatively TRBD1 (6 bases). Trimming shortened V by 4 bases and J by 2 bases, and 9 bases separated the two germline ends. This CDR3 has 14 amino acids. Per germline, CDR1 KGHSH and CDR2 LQKENI. The CDR3 loop is CASSQQGAGNTIYF. CDR3 sequence (DNA): TGTGCCAGCTCACAACAGGGTGCTGGAAACACCATATATTTT.

This chain connects TRBV3-1 (or the pseudogene TRBV3-2) to TRBJ1-2, with D maybe TRBD1 (5 bases). V was pared by 4 bases and J by 8 bases, with 11 bases between. The germline CDR1 and CDR2 sequences are LGHDT and YNNKEL (reference sequence). The CDR3 runs to 12 residues. The CDR3 loop is CASSPRGSGYTF. CDR3 in DNA: TGTGCCAGCAGCCCCCGGGGGAGCGGCTACACCTTC.

The gene calls are TRBV7-9 and TRBJ1-6, with D possibly TRBD1 on 6 matching bases. V shed 4 bases and J shed 6 bases, with 16 bases lying between them. Germline-derived CDR1 and CDR2 are SEHNR and FQNEAQ (reference sequence). The CDR3 is 16 amino acids. In DNA, the CDR3 is TGTGCCAGCAGCTCGGGGACACATACTCCTAATTCACCCCTCCACTTT. This gives the protein CASSSGTHTPNSPLHF.

This clone was recorded once. This sequence joins TRBV30 and TRBJ1-1; 8 nucleotides align to TRBD1. This CDR3 contains 13 residues. Germline V gene data show CDR1 as GTSNPN and CDR2 as SVGIG (reference sequence). V lost 6 bases, J lost 5 bases, and 8 bases stayed unmatched. The CDR3 sequence is CACRQGSLTEAFF. For the CDR3, the DNA is TGTGCCTGCAGACAGGGGAGTTTGACTGAAGCTTTCTTT.

V gene TRBV10-3 combines with J gene TRBJ2-1; TRBD2 aligns across 10 bases. V lost 6 bases, J lost 4 bases, and 6 bases stayed unmatched. The germline V gene encodes CDR1 ENHRY and CDR2 SYGVKD. The CDR3 is 15 amino acids. CDR3 bases: TGTGCCATCAGGACTAGCGGGCCCCAATACAATGAGCAGTTCTTC. This codes for CAIRTSGPQYNEQFF.

The rearrangement joins TRBV10-3 to TRBJ2-7; the match to TRBD1 covers 7 bases. V shed 9 bases and J 6 bases; nucleotides not matched to a gene: 5. The CDR3 spans 11 residues. Germline-derived CDR1 and CDR2 are ENHRY and SYGVKD. The CDR3 nucleotides are TGTGCCATGCATACAGGGGCCGAGCAGTACTTC. Protein sequence: CAMHTGAEQYF.

This clone showed up just once. The chain joins TRBV28 to TRBJ1-5, with D perhaps matching TRBD1 (6 bases). Trimming shortened V by 1 base and J by 1 base, and 8 bases separated the two germline ends. The length of the CDR3 is 15 residues. Germline V CDR1 and CDR2: MDHEN, SYDVKM. The CDR3 is CASSLSGASNQPQHF. The DNA of the CDR3 is TGTGCCAGCAGTTTATCAGGGGCAAGCAATCAGCCCCAGCATTTT.

This sequence joins TRBV27 and TRBJ1-2, with TRBD1 matching over 8 bases. This CDR3 has 14 amino acids. Trimming took 6 bases from V and 7 from J; bases not matched to a gene: 10. Germline V gene lookup returns CDR1 MNHEY and CDR2 SMNVEV (reference sequence). CDR3 DNA sequence: TGTGCCAGCAGACTACCGGGACAGGAGTCTGGCTACACCTTC. Its translation is CASRLPGQESGYTF.

This chain uses TRBV7-2 with TRBJ1-5, with D possibly TRBD1 on 6 matching bases. Trimming stripped 3 bases from V and 7 bases from J, with 10 bases between. Germline V gives CDR1 SGHTA, CDR2 FQGNSA. The length of the CDR3 is 13 residues. The DNA of the CDR3 is TGTGCCAGCAGCTTCGAACAGGGACAGCCCCAGCATTTT. It yields the protein CASSFEQGQPQHF.

The chain combines TRBV30 with TRBJ2-2; TRBD2 agrees at 7 bases. The germline V gene encodes CDR1 GTSNPN and CDR2 SVGIG (reference sequence). Trimming at V came to 4 bases and at J to 7 bases, leaving 3 bases not matched to a gene. The CDR3 totals 12 residues. The CDR3, as DNA: TGTGCCTGGATGGGGGGGGACGGGGAGCTGTTTTTT. Residues: CAWMGGDGELFF.

The J gene is TRBJ2-2, the V gene TRBV5-1; 8 bases are shared with TRBD1. The CDR3 loop spans 15 amino acids. V shed 0 bases, J shed 7 bases, and the junction held 5 bases outside the gene matches. Germline lookup yields CDR1 SGHRS and CDR2 YFSETQ. The DNA of the CDR3 is TGCGCCAGCAGCTTGGAGCCAGGGGGCCTCGGGGAGCTGTTTTTT. Its protein product is CASSLEPGGLGELFF.

This clone was seen a single time. This rearrangement joins TRBV7-3 to TRBJ2-2, with 10 bases matching TRBD2. The CDR3 runs to 18 residues. The V and J ends lost 4 bases and 5 bases, in that order; junction bases with no gene match: 13. Germline CDR1 and CDR2: SGHTA and FQGTGA. The chain's CDR3 is CASSSKGAGGPVTGELFF. In nucleotides, the CDR3 is TGTGCCAGCAGCTCCAAAGGAGCGGGAGGGCCGGTTACCGGGGAGCTGTTTTTT. Full variable domain (remainder filled in from reference TRBV7-3 and TRBJ2-2): GAGVSQTPSNKVTEKGKYVELRCDPISGHTALYWYRQSLGQGPEFLIYFQGTGAADDSGLPNDRFFAVRPEGSVSTLKIQRTERGDSAVYLCASSSKGAGGPVTGELFFGEGSRLTVL.

The chain couples TRBV7-2 to TRBJ2-1; the match to TRBD2 covers 9 bases. Looked up from germline, CDR1 is SGHTA and CDR2 is FQGNSA. The CDR3 has 16 amino acids. Germline trimming cut 1 base from V and 8 bases from J; bases unmatched to any gene: 9. In DNA, the CDR3 is TGTGCCAGCAGCTTAGACCGGCCTAGCGGGATTTATGAGCAGTTCTTC. Amino acid sequence: CASSLDRPSGIYEQFF.

The J gene is TRBJ2-1, the V gene TRBV7-2, with TRBD2 as a possible D gene (5 bases). Trimming took 5 bases from V and 4 from J, leaving 15 bases between them. The germline V gene has CDR1 SGHTA and CDR2 FQGNSA. The CDR3 is 15 amino acids. The CDR3 region has the DNA TGTGCCAGCAGCCCTTCCCCTGGACTTTACAATGAGCAGTTCTTC. Protein product: CASSPSPGLYNEQFF.

The chain combines TRBV4-3 with TRBJ1-4; the match to TRBD1 covers 9 bases. J gave up 8 bases and V 0 bases, and 7 bases lay outside the gene matches. From germline, CDR1 is LGHNA and CDR2 YSLEER. The CDR3 spans 16 residues. The CDR3 sequence: CASSQDIGTGREKLFF. The CDR3 coding sequence is TGCGCCAGCAGCCAAGATATAGGGACAGGGAGAGAAAAACTGTTTTTT.

The V and J genes are TRBV19 and TRBJ1-5, with a tentative D call TRBD1 (5 bases). The germline gives CDR1 LNHDA, CDR2 SQIVND (reference sequence). The V end was cut by 5 bases, the J end by 6 bases, with 26 bases between. The CDR3 has 18 amino acids. CDR3 loop: CASSLGTGRGGFGQPQHF. CDR3 coding DNA: TGTGCCAGTAGTTTGGGGACGGGGAGAGGAGGGTTCGGTCAGCCCCAGCATTTT.

The chain uses TRBV7-3 and TRBJ2-2; tentative D call: TRBD1 (7 bases). The CDR3 length is 14 residues. The germline V gene encodes CDR1 SGHTA and CDR2 FQGTGA. Between the trimmed V and J ends, which lost 8 bases and 2 bases, there was a span of 12 bases. As DNA, the CDR3 is TGTGCCAGCCGCGGGACAGCTAACACCGGGGAGCTGTTTTTT. Amino acids: CASRGTANTGELFF.

The rearrangement links TRBV28 to TRBJ2-3; 9 positions agree with TRBD2. CDR1 and CDR2 (germline): MDHEN, SYDVKM. The CDR3 is 16 residues long. J gave up 5 bases and V 7 bases, and 13 bases lay outside the gene matches. CDR3 sequence: CASTPWGGRGEDTQYF. The CDR3 DNA follows: TGTGCCAGCACCCCGTGGGGCGGGAGGGGGGAAGATACGCAGTATTTT.

The V gene is TRBV6-2 or TRBV6-3, the J gene TRBJ2-7; D unclear. The CDR3 length is 15 residues. Trimming cost V 2 bases and J 2 bases, with 13 bases left between them. Per the germline V gene, CDR1 is MNHEY and CDR2 is SVGEGT. The CDR3 spells CASSYHGSGAYEQYF. DNA for the CDR3: TGTGCCAGCAGTTACCACGGATCAGGCGCCTACGAGCAGTACTTC.

The chain has TRBV13 and TRBJ2-7; unclear D gene. The CDR3 is made up of 13 amino acids. The germline CDR1 and CDR2 sequences are PRHDT and FYEKMQ (reference sequence). Trimming took 5 bases from V and 1 from J, leaving 9 bases between them. CDR3 DNA sequence: TGTGCCAGCAGCGCAGCGCCTTCCTACGAGCAGTACTTC. Translating gives CASSAAPSYEQYF.

In nucleotides, the CDR3 is TGTGCCAGCAGGGGGATTTCGGCGACAGTCGCCTACGAGCAGTACTTC. The encoded protein is CASRGISATVAYEQYF. The V gene is TRBV6-4, the J gene TRBJ2-7; perhaps TRBD1 as D (5 bases). The V gene's germline CDR1 is MRHNA and CDR2 SNTAGT. Trimming took 6 bases from V and 2 from J, leaving 20 bases between them. CDR3 size: 16 residues.

This sequence joins TRBV2 and TRBJ1-5; no reliable D call. Germline CDR1 SNHLY, CDR2 FYNNEI. V shed 6 bases and J shed 4 bases, with 7 bases lying between them. CDR3 length equals 12 residues. The CDR3 loop is CASRERNQPQHF. CDR3 in DNA: TGTGCCAGCAGGGAGAGAAATCAGCCCCAGCATTTT. The variable domain in full, completed from reference TRBV2 and TRBJ1-5, reads EPEVTQTPSHQVTQMGQEVILRCVPISNHLYFYWYRQILGQKVEFLVSFYNNEISEKSEIFDDQFSVERPDGSNFTLKIRSTKLEDSAMYFCASRERNQPQHFGDGTRLSIL.

The rearrangement joins TRBV6-5 to TRBJ1-1; 11 bases match TRBD1. The CDR3 is made up of 15 amino acids. Germline V gives CDR1 MNHEY, CDR2 SVGAGI. The V segment lost 4 bases and the J segment 6 bases; nucleotides outside the gene matches: 7. CDR3 sequence: CASSFFPGQGAEAFF. For the CDR3, the DNA is TGTGCCAGCAGTTTTTTTCCGGGACAGGGGGCTGAAGCTTTCTTT.